These T cell receptor beta chains were read from a single sample in a study of T-cell memory formation after mild COVID-19. MiXCR, applied by TCRdb to the 5' RACE reads, yields one record per CDR3 protein. The sample holds about 240,000 distinct CDR3 sequences, 8.5% to 9.5% seen once. The sample consisted of PBMCs or a T cell subset sorted from them (not recorded which). These receptors all stem from a man between 18 and 29 years old who had mild COVID-19 (a few samples of this study predate the infection). Cell type and time point are not known. Both conserved end residues are part of each CDR3. The order of the fields is J gene, V gene, D gene, clone size, CDR3 protein, CDR3 DNA. A D gene is named only where the DNA matches it firmly. A row's size may be missing; if present it is once, few, many or a size class.

J: TRBJ1-5
V: TRBV4-2
D: TRBD1
size: few
CDR3: CASSPALDRGLQPQHF
DNA: TGTGCCAGCAGCCCCGCACTCGACAGGGGGCTTCAGCCCCAGCATTTT

J: TRBJ2-1
V: TRBV6-5
D: NA
size: NA
CDR3: CASSIQVGTTGNEQFF
DNA: TGTGCCAGCAGCATTCAAGTAGGGACGACCGGCAATGAGCAGTTCTTC

J: TRBJ2-3
V: TRBV7-8
D: NA
size: NA
CDR3: CASSLAGAGNTDTQYF
DNA: TGTGCCAGCAGCTTAGCAGGGGCGGGGAACACAGATACGCAGTATTTT

J: TRBJ2-3
V: TRBV6-2/TRBV6-3
D: NA
size: many
CDR3: CASKRRASGTDTQYF
DNA: TGTGCCAGCAAAAGGAGGGCTAGCGGCACAGATACGCAGTATTTT

J: TRBJ1-5
V: TRBV5-6
D: NA
size: few
CDR3: CASSFQGTQPQHF
DNA: TGTGCCAGCAGCTTTCAGGGAACGCAGCCCCAGCATTTT

J: TRBJ2-5
V: TRBV7-2
D: TRBD2
size: many
CDR3: CASSGLAVETQYF
DNA: TGTGCCAGCAGCGGACTAGCGGTTGAGACCCAGTACTTC

J: TRBJ2-7
V: TRBV30
D: NA
size: NA
CDR3: CAWSVPPFEQYF
DNA: TGTGCCTGGAGTGTACCCCCCTTCGAGCAGTACTTC

J: TRBJ2-5
V: TRBV5-1
D: TRBD2
size: NA
CDR3: CASWTSGEETQYF
DNA: TGCGCCAGCTGGACTAGCGGGGAAGAGACCCAGTACTTC

J: TRBJ2-3
V: TRBV7-2
D: TRBD1
size: NA
CDR3: CASSLTWDRATDTQYF
DNA: TGTGCCAGCAGCTTAACCTGGGACAGGGCCACAGATACGCAGTATTTT

J: TRBJ2-5
V: TRBV5-6
D: NA
size: few
CDR3: CASSLFRNRVGETQYF
DNA: TGTGCCAGCAGCTTGTTTCGAAACAGGGTAGGAGAGACCCAGTACTTC

J: TRBJ2-6
V: TRBV20-1
D: NA
size: few
CDR3: CSARGLGSSGANVLTF
DNA: TGCAGTGCTAGAGGTCTGGGAAGCTCTGGGGCCAACGTCCTGACTTTC

J: TRBJ2-7
V: TRBV4-2
D: NA
size: NA
CDR3: CASSLGAGSYEQYF
DNA: TGTGCCAGCAGCCTGGGCGCTGGGAGCTACGAGCAGTACTTC

J: TRBJ1-5
V: TRBV2
D: TRBD1
size: NA
CDR3: CASSDRARNQPQHF
DNA: TGTGCCAGCAGCGACAGGGCACGCAATCAGCCCCAGCATTTT

J: TRBJ1-1
V: TRBV20-1
D: NA
size: NA
CDR3: CSARVAANTEAFF
DNA: TGCAGTGCTAGAGTAGCAGCGAACACTGAAGCTTTCTTT

J: TRBJ2-4
V: TRBV5-1
D: NA
size: few
CDR3: CASSLEPLVKNIQYF
DNA: TGCGCCAGCAGCTTGGAACCGCTCGTCAAAAACATTCAGTACTTC

J: TRBJ2-3
V: TRBV28
D: NA
size: few
CDR3: CASRSPAEDTQYF
DNA: TGTGCCAGCAGGTCCCCCGCGGAAGATACGCAGTATTTT

J: TRBJ1-3
V: TRBV19
D: NA
size: few
CDR3: CASSIGRPNSGNTIYF
DNA: TGTGCCAGTAGTATCGGTCGGCCCAACTCTGGAAACACCATATATTTT

J: TRBJ1-2
V: TRBV7-2
D: NA
size: NA
CDR3: CASSRYNYGYTF
DNA: TGTGCCAGCAGCCGCTATAACTATGGCTACACCTTC

J: TRBJ2-3
V: TRBV4-3
D: TRBD2
size: many
CDR3: CASSQVLSGGPGDTQYF
DNA: TGCGCCAGCAGCCAAGTATTGAGCGGGGGGCCTGGGGATACGCAGTATTTT

J: TRBJ1-1
V: TRBV4-2
D: TRBD1
size: few
CDR3: CASSPYLDRAYEAFF
DNA: TGTGCCAGCAGCCCTTACCTAGACAGGGCCTATGAAGCTTTCTTT

J: TRBJ2-1
V: TRBV6-2/TRBV6-3
D: TRBD2
size: many
CDR3: CASTRTSAGSEQFF
DNA: TGTGCCAGTACCAGGACTAGCGCGGGAAGTGAGCAGTTCTTC

J: TRBJ2-7
V: TRBV7-9
D: NA
size: few
CDR3: CASSLDGDGEQYF
DNA: TGTGCCAGCAGCTTAGACGGGGACGGCGAGCAGTACTTC

J: TRBJ2-3
V: TRBV12-3/TRBV12-4
D: NA
size: many
CDR3: CASSLDSDADTQYF
DNA: TGTGCCAGCAGTTTGGACAGCGATGCGGATACGCAGTATTTT

J: TRBJ1-2
V: TRBV7-8
D: TRBD1
size: few
CDR3: CASSRGGSSYYTF
DNA: TGTGCCAGCAGCCGAGGGGGCAGCTCCTACTACACCTTC

J: TRBJ2-7
V: TRBV2
D: TRBD1
size: many
CDR3: CASSPQGRSYGEQYF
DNA: TGTGCCAGCAGTCCACAGGGGAGATCCTACGGGGAGCAGTACTTC

J: TRBJ2-1
V: TRBV14
D: NA
size: few
CDR3: CASSQDIWWGSYNEQFF
DNA: TGTGCCAGCAGCCAAGATATTTGGTGGGGGAGCTACAATGAGCAGTTCTTC

J: TRBJ1-1
V: TRBV5-6
D: NA
size: many
CDR3: CASSFARHWNTEAFF
DNA: TGTGCCAGCAGCTTCGCTAGACACTGGAACACTGAAGCTTTCTTT